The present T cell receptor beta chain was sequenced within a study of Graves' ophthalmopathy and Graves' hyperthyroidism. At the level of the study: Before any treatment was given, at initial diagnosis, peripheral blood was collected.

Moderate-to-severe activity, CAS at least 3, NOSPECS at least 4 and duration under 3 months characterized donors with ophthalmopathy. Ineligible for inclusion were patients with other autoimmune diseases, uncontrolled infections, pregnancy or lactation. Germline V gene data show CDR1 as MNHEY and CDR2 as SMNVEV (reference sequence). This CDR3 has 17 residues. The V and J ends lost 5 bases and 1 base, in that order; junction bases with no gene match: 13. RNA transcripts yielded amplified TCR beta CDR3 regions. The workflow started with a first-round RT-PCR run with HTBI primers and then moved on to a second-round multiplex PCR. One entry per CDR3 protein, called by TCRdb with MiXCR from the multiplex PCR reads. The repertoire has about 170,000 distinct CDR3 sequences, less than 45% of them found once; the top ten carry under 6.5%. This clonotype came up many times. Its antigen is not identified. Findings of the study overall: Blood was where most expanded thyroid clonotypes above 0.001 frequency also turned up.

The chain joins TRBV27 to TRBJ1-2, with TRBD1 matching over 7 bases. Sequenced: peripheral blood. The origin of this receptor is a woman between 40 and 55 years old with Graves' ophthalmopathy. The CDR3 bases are TGTGCCAGCAGTCCGCTTATCGGGACAGACTTTAACTATGGCTACACCTTC. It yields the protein CASSPLIGTDFNYGYTF.